This T cell receptor (beta chain) was obtained from a study of blood T cell repertoires in COVID-19 (dated by TCRdb to between 2020 and 2021). Background on the whole study: Samples covering the acute and convalescent phases of COVID-19 were provided by collaborators in the United States, Italy and Spain. The prospective study material was composed of cDNA or gDNA derived from T cells, B-cell-depleted T cells, or PBMCs. Deeply sampled blood TCRbeta repertoires from subjects exposed to, actively infected with, or recovered from COVID-19 were included in the dataset. A freely available public database, intended as a resource for researchers studying the immune response to SARS-CoV-2, is where the repertoires were released. Samples came from the ongoing ImmuneRACE study (first 160 participants) plus 1,254 subjects from 6 global collaborators. A de-identified subject ID, COVID-19 status, age in years and sex were almost always included in the sample metadata. Where available, HLA class I and class II types were obtained from metadata supplied by the sample provider rather than from assay-based typing. Paper-wide results and their limitations: Clinical and demographic metadata were provided uncurated, with the amount varying by source and participant.

The collaborating institutions used their own protocols to collect whole blood in K2EDTA tubes. Collaborator samples were shipped for TCRbeta analysis as frozen whole blood, isolated PBMCs, or DNA extracted from either sample type. The immunoSEQ Assay, a bias-controlled multiplex PCR, was used to amplify TCRbeta CDR3 regions from genomic DNA. As for how the authors treated the data: The number of nucleated cells in each sample was estimated by amplification of reference gene primers within the assay. To quantify the absolute abundance of each unique TCRbeta CDR3 rearrangement, sequence reads were collapsed and filtered. Productive Simpson clonality was computed per sample as the square root of Simpson's diversity index over productive rearrangements. Imported from immuneACCESS, the table was reduced by TCRdb to in-frame sequences with V and J called. These copies leave out some clones; in studies compared against another copy, an unresolved V gene accounts for under half, and the cause of the remainder is not known. V and J calls and clone size are copied from that table; D and trimming were computed from the DNA. This sample lists about 140,000 clones; 88% were detected once. More than 9% of the sample belongs to the ten largest clones.

V is reduced by 0 bases and J by 2 bases, leaving a spacing of 4 bases between them. The germline V gene yields KGHSH for CDR1 and LQKENI for CDR2. The cysteine opens and the phenylalanine closes a CDR3 of 13 amino acids. Solely the CDR3 DNA is kept, with 39 bases framed from the first base. Comments on this clone: Its antigen is unknown. Qualities for individual bases were not recorded, and no much larger clone is one base off.

The sequence derives from a middle-aged man with active or convalescent COVID-19. This chain joins TRBV18 to TRBJ1-1, with the D gene not confidently named. The sample taken for sequencing was peripheral blood. The nucleotides are TGTGCCAGCTCACCACCGACAAACACTGAAGCTTTCTTT. This encodes CASSPPTNTEAFF. The reference TRBV18 and TRBJ1-1 proteins fill in what lies around the CDR3, so the full variable domain reads NAGVMQNPRHLVRRRGQEARLRCSPMKGHSHVYWYRQLPEEGLKFMVYLQKENIIDESGMPKERFSAEFPKEGPSILRIQQVVRGDSAAYFCASSPPTNTEAFFGQGTRLTVV.